The 8 T cell receptor beta chains given below trace back to one sample, sequenced in a study of beta chain features in type 1 diabetes. Reverse transcription of all isolated RNA meant that expressed TCRB transcripts were sequenced. Using immunoSEQ multiplex PCR, the repertoire was profiled, and TCRdb retains in-frame clones only, with some absent. Here the sample spans about 160,000 clones, around 63% being singletons. These receptors are not linked to any known antigen. Regarding the study as a whole: Type 1 diabetes patients showed a moderate but significant shortening of TCRB CDR3s in all four CD4+ subsets.

The sequenced sample consisted of naive CD4+ T cells from blood. These receptors all stem from a young man with type 1 diabetes.

The chain is built from TRBV10-3 and TRBJ2-5; D is undetermined. Trimming pared 0 bases from V and 4 bases from J, leaving 9 bases between. Germline V gives CDR1 ENHRY, CDR2 SYGVKD. The CDR3 consists of 14 residues. The CDR3 nucleotides read TGTGCCATCAGTGAGTCAAGGGCAGGAGAGACCCAGTACTTC. Residues: CAISESRAGETQYF.

The chain joins TRBV7-9 to TRBJ1-2, with a possible D match to TRBD1 (6 bases). The CDR3 is 13 residues long. Germline lookup yields CDR1 SEHNR and CDR2 FQNEAQ (reference sequence). V shed 4 bases and J shed 12 bases, with 18 bases lying between them. The CDR3 loop reads CASSWSQGTEDTF. Here the CDR3 DNA reads TGTGCCAGCAGCTGGTCTCAGGGGACTGAAGACACCTTC.

This clone turned up a few times. The chain links TRBV4-3 to TRBJ2-5; 8 bases map to TRBD2. The CDR3 runs 13 residues. V lost 2 bases and J lost 9; bases outside the gene matches: 5. Germline V lookup: CDR1 LGHNA, CDR2 YSLEER. This chain's CDR3 is CASSQHSGEAQYF. The CDR3 DNA sequence: TGCGCCAGCAGCCAACATAGCGGGGAGGCCCAGTACTTC.

The J gene is TRBJ2-7, the V gene TRBV7-2; 7 nucleotides match TRBD1. V dropped 3 bases and J dropped 5; count of bases not matched to a gene: 10. Germline V gene lookup returns CDR1 SGHTA and CDR2 FQGNSA. This CDR3 has 15 amino acids. The CDR3 region is CASSLYGTVNNEQYF. DNA for the CDR3: TGTGCCAGCAGCTTGTATGGGACAGTAAATAACGAGCAGTACTTC.

The chain combines TRBV29-1 with TRBJ2-5; the D gene is possibly TRBD2 (7 bases). The germline CDR1 and CDR2 sequences are SQVTM and ANQGSEA. Trimming removed 8 bases from V and 5 bases from J, with 15 bases in between. This CDR3 contains 12 residues. This chain's CDR3 is CSIIQGGETQYF. The CDR3 region has the DNA TGCAGCATAATACAGGGAGGGGAGACCCAGTACTTC.

The rearrangement joins TRBV4-2 to TRBJ2-1; no clear D. Per germline, CDR1 LGHNA and CDR2 YNFKEQ. This CDR3 comprises 13 residues. Trimming removed 4 bases at V and 3 bases at J, with 7 bases between. The DNA of the CDR3 is TGTGCCAGCAGCCGGATGAACTACAATGAGCAGTTCTTC. Translated: CASSRMNYNEQFF.

The chain carries TRBV9 and TRBJ2-1; the D gene is possibly TRBD2 (5 bases). V lost 0 bases and J 5 bases, leaving 9 bases between the germline ends. Germline V gives CDR1 SGDLS, CDR2 YYNGEE. The CDR3 runs 14 residues. The CDR3 spells CASSVATRHNEQFF. In DNA, the CDR3 is TGTGCCAGCAGCGTAGCCACTAGGCACAATGAGCAGTTCTTC.

The chain employs TRBV18 and TRBJ1-2; D is unclear. V lost 3 bases, J lost 3 bases, and 11 bases lay in between. CDR1 and CDR2 from the germline V gene are KGHSH and LQKENI. The length of the CDR3 is 14 residues. Here the CDR3 reads CASSPAGEDYGYTF. In DNA form, the CDR3 reads TGTGCCAGCTCACCCGCAGGAGAGGACTATGGCTACACCTTC. The full variable domain, rest sourced from reference TRBV18 and TRBJ1-2, is NAGVMQNPRHLVRRRGQEARLRCSPMKGHSHVYWYRQLPEEGLKFMVYLQKENIIDESGMPKERFSAEFPKEGPSILRIQQVVRGDSAAYFCASSPAGEDYGYTFGSGTRLTVV.